Listed below are T cell receptor beta chains from one sample, sequenced in a study of T cell responses to AZD1222 COVID-19 vaccine. Data came from immunoSEQ multiplex PCR; TCRdb stores just in-frame clones and leaves some out. In the table there are approximately 61,000 clones, around 85% of which are singletons. The sample here was peripheral blood, taken 28 days after the second AZD1222 dose. Receptors were obtained from an adult who received the AZD1222 COVID-19 vaccine. The CDR3 runs from the conserved cysteine through the conserved F or W. The D gene is left open where the match is weak. Clone size is shown for a subset of rows, as once, few, many or a class of expanded clone.

v_gene	d_gene	abundance	j_gene	CDR3aa	CDR3nt
TRBV28	-	-	TRBJ1-1	CASLLQGKNTEAFF	TGTGCCAGCCTGCTCCAGGGAAAGAACACTGAAGCTTTCTTT
TRBV28	-	-	TRBJ2-2	CASSLGQHFGGELFF	TGTGCCAGCAGTTTAGGGCAGCATTTCGGGGGGGAGCTGTTTTTT
TRBV4-1	-	-	TRBJ1-4	CASSQDTTNEKLFF	TGCGCCAGCAGCCAAGATACAACTAATGAAAAACTGTTTTTT
TRBV19	-	-	TRBJ2-7	CASATGPSYEQYF	TGTGCCAGTGCGACAGGACCCTCCTACGAGCAGTACTTC
TRBV7-2	-	-	TRBJ1-6	CASSLGPYNSPLHF	TGTGCCAGCAGCTTAGGCCCCTATAATTCACCCCTCCACTTT
TRBV5-1	-	-	TRBJ2-2	CASSPPRGTGELFF	TGCGCCAGCAGCCCGCCACGGGGCACCGGGGAGCTGTTTTTT
TRBV28	TRBD1	-	TRBJ2-4	CASSSGQGGIQYF	TGTGCCAGCAGTTCCGGACAGGGTGGCATTCAGTACTTC
TRBV7-2	-	-	TRBJ2-7	CASSLATAYEQYF	TGTGCCAGCAGCCTCGCCACCGCCTACGAGCAGTACTTC
TRBV5-6	-	-	TRBJ2-1	CASSRRNLRQASYNEQFF	TGTGCCAGCAGCCGGAGGAATTTACGACAGGCCTCCTACAATGAGCAGTTCTTC
TRBV7-3	-	-	TRBJ2-1	CASSSQGGSTGFYNEQFF	TGTGCCAGCAGCTCACAAGGTGGATCCACGGGTTTCTACAATGAGCAGTTCTTC
TRBV21-1	-	-	TRBJ2-1	CASKTGTAGGKAGDEQFF	TGTGCCAGCAAAACCGGGACCGCGGGGGGTAAGGCTGGCGATGAGCAGTTCTTC
TRBV3-1/TRBV3-2	-	-	TRBJ2-1	CASSRGLTPPNEQFF	TGTGCCAGCAGCCGCGGACTAACGCCCCCCAATGAGCAGTTCTTC
TRBV9	-	-	TRBJ2-7	CASSVGQGPYEQYF	TGTGCCAGCAGCGTAGGGCAGGGACCGTACGAGCAGTACTTC
TRBV4-2	TRBD2	-	TRBJ2-2	CASSPGLAGATGELFF	TGTGCCAGCAGTCCGGGACTAGCGGGGGCCACCGGGGAGCTGTTTTTT
TRBV19	-	-	TRBJ2-7	CASSAGLLGTYEQYF	TGTGCCAGTAGTGCGGGACTTCTAGGGACCTACGAGCAGTACTTC
TRBV7-9	-	once	TRBJ2-6	CASSPVGGSGANVLTF	TGTGCCAGCAGCCCGGTGGGTGGCTCTGGGGCCAACGTCCTGACTTTC
TRBV27	-	few	TRBJ2-7	CASSFGPTPSSYEQYF	TGTGCCAGCAGTTTCGGACCGACCCCGAGCTCCTACGAGCAGTACTTC